This T cell receptor beta chain was recorded in a study of cytomegalovirus exposure and HLA in healthy donors. Study details: The 120 or so validation repertoires used a platform that matched the one used for the roughly 650 first-cohort repertoires, as a later analysis reported.

Details on this clone: The antigen is undetermined.

The donors were part of the validation cohort, which consisted of approximately 110 subjects and was separate from the first cohort of about 720 subjects. This table comes from immunoSEQ multiplex PCR, and its TCRdb copy is limited to in-frame clones, with some not included. The sample consists of some 250,000 clones, 85% to 90% of them appearing once. The study's findings and limits: Researchers catalogued over 150 TCR beta chains as cytomegalovirus-associated.

Germline V lookup: CDR1 MGHRA, CDR2 YSYEKL. The V and J ends lost 3 bases and 7 bases, in that order; junction bases with no gene match: 6. There are 15 residues in the CDR3. The source material was PBMCs. The sequence came from a woman aged 18-29 years in good health and CMV-seronegative. The chain carries TRBV4-1 and TRBJ1-6; 7 bases line up with TRBD1. This chain's CDR3 is CASSQNRGDNSPLHF. Written as DNA, the CDR3 is TGCGCCAGCAGCCAGAACAGGGGAGACAATTCACCCCTCCACTTT.